These 20 T cell receptor beta chains originate from one sample sequenced in a study of CD8+ T cells in alopecia areata. Following extraction, RNA underwent reverse transcription to cDNA, which served as the sequencing template. The repertoire was sequenced with immunoSEQ multiplex PCR; TCRdb's copy has only in-frame clones and lacks some. The sample has around 100,000 clones; roughly three fifths are singletons. Indicated treatment: oral pan-JAK inhibitor, 5-10 mg twice daily. This material consisted of CD4+ T cells sorted from blood, taken at week 24, from a patient treated with tofacitinib. The receptors were sampled from a human donor with alopecia areata.

This clone was found once. J is TRBJ1-1 and V is TRBV29-1; D remains unclear. Per germline, CDR1 SQVTM and CDR2 ANQGSEA. Trimming left V 5 bases short and J 2 bases short, with 6 bases between. CDR3 size: 11 residues. CDR3 in DNA: TGCAGCGTTCGGAAAAACACTGAAGCTTTCTTT. The encoded protein is CSVRKNTEAFF.

The rearrangement joins TRBV6-6 to TRBJ1-2; no clear D gene. Germline CDR1 reads MNHNY; CDR2 reads SVGAGI (reference sequence). CDR3 length: 12 amino acids. The V end lost 6 bases, the J end lost 7 bases, and 12 bases lay between the germline ends. In DNA, the CDR3 is TGTGCCAGCAGCGCTGGGAGCGTTGGCTACACCTTC. This translates into CASSAGSVGYTF.

This clone was found a few times. V and J are TRBV9 and TRBJ2-5, with 7 bases fitting TRBD1. The length of the CDR3 is 17 residues. CDR1 is SGDLS and CDR2 is YYNGEE in the germline V gene. Unmatched junction bases numbered 12, after V lost 0 bases and J lost 4 bases. This CDR3 reads CASSVGGSDRWRETQYF. CDR3 coding DNA: TGTGCCAGCAGCGTAGGGGGGTCGGACAGGTGGAGAGAGACCCAGTACTTC.

There are a few counts of this clone. This chain connects TRBV5-1 to TRBJ2-7; no reliable D call. Between the trimmed V and J ends, which lost 4 bases and 0 bases, there was a span of 5 bases. This CDR3 spans 12 amino acids. Germline V lookup: CDR1 SGHRS, CDR2 YFSETQ. The CDR3 DNA sequence: TGCGCCAGCAGCCCCTCCTCCTACGAGCAGTACTTC. Translated, it gives CASSPSSYEQYF.

V gene TRBV28 combines with J gene TRBJ2-3, with a possible D match to TRBD2 (5 bases). Germline CDR1 is MDHEN and CDR2 is SYDVKM. CDR3 size: 13 residues. V was clipped by 5 bases and J by 2 bases, with 8 bases between them. The CDR3 is CASSPGFTDTQYF. CDR3 DNA: TGTGCCAGCAGTCCGGGATTCACAGATACGCAGTATTTT.

J is TRBJ1-2 and V is TRBV6-5; the D is unclear. Trimming took off 6 bases at V and 3 bases at J, with 11 bases between the two ends. CDR1 and CDR2 from the germline V gene are MNHEY and SVGAGI. This CDR3 region has 13 residues. DNA for the CDR3: TGTGCCAGCAGCCGAGGGCCGGACTATGGCTACACCTTC. It is translated as CASSRGPDYGYTF.

The genes are TRBV30 and TRBJ2-6, with 9 positions matching TRBD1. Germline CDR1 and CDR2: GTSNPN and SVGIG (reference sequence). Trimming removed 5 bases from V and 4 bases from J; junction bases left unmatched: 6. The length of the CDR3 is 15 residues. The chain's CDR3 is CAWSQGAKGANVLTF. CDR3 sequence (DNA): TGTGCCTGGTCACAGGGGGCGAAGGGGGCCAACGTCCTGACTTTC.

The chain is built from TRBV5-1 and TRBJ2-5; D is ambiguous. V was trimmed by 4 bases and J by 0 bases, leaving 13 bases between them. This CDR3 has 15 amino acids. Germline-derived CDR1 and CDR2 are SGHRS and YFSETQ. This CDR3 is CASSRWGGYQETQYF. The CDR3 nucleotides are TGCGCCAGCAGCCGGTGGGGTGGGTACCAAGAGACCCAGTACTTC.

The chain employs TRBV29-1 and TRBJ2-3, with D possibly being TRBD1 (5 bases). Germline CDR1 and CDR2: SQVTM and ANQGSEA. The CDR3 has 14 residues. Trimming stripped 1 base from V and 1 base from J, with 9 bases between. The CDR3 DNA sequence: TGCAGCGTTGAAGTTAAAGGGGGCACAGATACGCAGTATTTT. Translated, it gives CSVEVKGGTDTQYF.

The chain employs TRBV5-1 and TRBJ1-2; D not resolved. Trimming took 4 bases from V and 6 from J, leaving 19 bases between them. The CDR3 has 15 residues. Germline CDR1 reads SGHRS; CDR2 reads YFSETQ. The DNA of the CDR3 is TGCGCCAGCAGCCCACTCGCGGCGGGCTCGGATGGCTACACCTTC. Its translation is CASSPLAAGSDGYTF.

The CDR3 here is CASSYDRASGNTIYF. The CDR3 nucleotides read TGTGCCAGCAGTTACGACAGGGCAAGCGGAAACACCATATATTTT. This chain uses TRBV6-5 with TRBJ1-3; 7 nucleotides align to TRBD1. The CDR3 sequence is 15 residues long. Looked up from germline, CDR1 is MNHEY and CDR2 is SVGAGI. V lost 2 bases, J lost 4 bases, and 5 bases stayed unmatched.

The chain recombines TRBV4-3 with TRBJ2-2; 9 positions match TRBD1. Per the germline V gene, CDR1 is LGHNA and CDR2 is YSLEER. This CDR3 spans 17 amino acids. Trimming at V came to 0 bases and at J to 2 bases, leaving 4 bases not matched to a gene. The CDR3 DNA sequence: TGCGCCAGCAGCCAAGATCGCACAGGGGGCAACACCGGGGAGCTGTTTTTT. Translating gives CASSQDRTGGNTGELFF.

The chain joins TRBV5-6 to TRBJ2-2; D gene ambiguous. Trimming cost V 0 bases and J 0 bases, with 3 bases left between them. The CDR3 sequence is 14 residues long. The germline V gene encodes CDR1 SGHDT and CDR2 YYEEEE. The CDR3 nucleotides read TGTGCCAGCAGCTTGGGGGCGAACACCGGGGAGCTGTTTTTT. Translating it yields CASSLGANTGELFF.

The V call is TRBV10-3, the J call TRBJ1-6; 7 bases match TRBD1. V was clipped by 11 bases and J by 5 bases; unmatched bases: 6. Germline CDR1 reads ENHRY; CDR2 reads SYGVKD. The CDR3 runs 13 residues. The CDR3 is CAARDRHNSPLHF. CDR3 DNA sequence: TGTGCCGCCCGGGACAGACATAATTCACCCCTCCACTTT.

This chain links TRBV5-1 with TRBJ1-1; D gene unclear. Per germline, CDR1 SGHRS and CDR2 YFSETQ. Trimming stripped 5 bases from V and 0 bases from J, with 14 bases between. The CDR3 extends over 15 amino acids. The CDR3 sequence is CASSPQSRLNTEAFF. CDR3 DNA: TGCGCCAGCAGTCCCCAAAGCAGGCTGAACACTGAAGCTTTCTTT. Complete variable domain (other parts from reference TRBV5-1 and TRBJ1-1): KAGVTQTPRYLIKTRGQQVTLSCSPISGHRSVSWYQQTPGQGLQFLFEYFSETQRNKGNFPGRFSGRQFSNSRSEMNVSTLELGDSALYLCASSPQSRLNTEAFFGQGTRLTVV.

This clone was observed a few times. The chain has TRBV4-1 and TRBJ2-3, with 10 positions matching TRBD2. V lost 4 bases, J lost 2 bases, and 9 bases stayed unmatched. Germline CDR1 MGHRA, CDR2 YSYEKL. The length of the CDR3 is 17 residues. CDR3 DNA sequence: TGCGCCAGCAGCCTCCTTAGCGGGGGGAGCCCCACAGATACGCAGTATTTT. It specifies CASSLLSGGSPTDTQYF.

This clone came up once. This chain joins TRBV7-3 and TRBJ2-1, with 14 nucleotides matching TRBD2. The CDR3 runs 15 residues. V dropped 5 bases and J dropped 8; count of bases not matched to a gene: 5. Germline V lookup: CDR1 SGHTA, CDR2 FQGTGA. Written as DNA, the CDR3 is TGTGCCAGCAGCCCTGGACTAGCGGGGGGTTATGAGCAGTTCTTC. This sequence encodes CASSPGLAGGYEQFF.

This clone turned up a few times. The J gene is TRBJ1-1, the V gene TRBV30; TRBD1 matches 7 bases. V lost 0 bases to trimming and J lost 6 bases; unmatched junction nucleotides: 4. CDR1 and CDR2 from the germline V gene are GTSNPN and SVGIG (reference sequence). CDR3 length equals 13 residues. This CDR3 reads CAWSVPGGAEAFF. Written as DNA, the CDR3 is TGTGCCTGGAGTGTACCAGGGGGGGCTGAAGCTTTCTTT.

The chain joins TRBV30 to TRBJ2-7, with 7 bases that match TRBD2. The CDR3 has 15 amino acids. V lost 0 bases to trimming and J lost 1 base; unmatched junction nucleotides: 6. Germline V CDR1 and CDR2: GTSNPN, SVGIG (reference sequence). The CDR3 DNA reads TGTGCCTGGAGTGTGGGAGGGGCTCCATCCTACGAGCAGTACTTC. This codes for CAWSVGGAPSYEQYF. Full variable domain (outside the CDR3, taken from reference TRBV30 and TRBJ2-7): SQTIHQWPATLVQPVGSPLSLECTVEGTSNPNLYWYRQAAGRGLQLLFYSVGIGQISSEVPQNLSASRPQDRQFILSSKKLLLSDSGFYLCAWSVGGAPSYEQYFGPGTRLTVT.

With respect to this clone: Within the sample, other DNA sequences also encode this same CDR3. In nucleotides, the CDR3 is TGTGCCAGCGGGGGACAGGGTGAAAAACTGTTTTTT. It yields the protein CASGGQGEKLFF. The chain has TRBV25-1 and TRBJ1-4; 9 positions match TRBD1. V lost 8 bases and J lost 7; bases outside the gene matches: 2. Germline CDR1 reads MGHDK; CDR2 reads SYGVNS. The CDR3 runs 12 residues.